The entry that follows covers one T cell receptor beta chain sequence. Its specificity is not known. This sample was included in a study of shared clonotypes between healthy human individuals. Original processing notes: Junction-only sequences without quality scores came from ImmunoSEQ, so filtering differed. Sequenced by immunoSEQ multiplex PCR; TCRdb stores in-frame clones only, minus some. D and trimming were read from the DNA, whereas the V and J calls and clone size are those reported in that table. The sample gives some 1 million clones, roughly 80% of which show up once; about 1.5% is in the top ten. Study conclusions and caveats: There were few donors, and this limited the genetic and exposure-history diversity represented.

The CDR3 is 14 residues long. CDR1 and CDR2 (germline): LNHDA, SQIVND (reference sequence). Trimming pared 3 bases from V and 7 bases from J, leaving 12 bases between. This chain uses TRBV19 with TRBJ2-2, with D tentatively TRBD1 (5 bases). The receptor's source is a man younger than 35 in good health. Input material: memory CD4+ T cells sorted from blood. The subset here: CD45RA-negative fraction. This CDR3 reads CASSILGDVGELFF. The CDR3 bases are TGTGCCAGTAGTATCTTAGGGGATGTCGGGGAGCTGTTTTTT. Full variable domain (rest looked up from reference TRBV19 and TRBJ2-2): DGGITQSPKYLFRKEGQNVTLSCEQNLNHDAMYWYRQDPGQGLRLIYYSQIVNDFQKGDIAEGYSVSREKKESFPLTVTSAQKNPTAFYLCASSILGDVGELFFGEGSRLTVL.